This is a list of T cell receptor beta chains from one sample in a study of cytotoxic CD8 clonotypes in ibrutinib-treated CLL. Produced via immunoSEQ multiplex PCR; TCRdb's table is partial and in-frame only. The data show 150,000 to 200,000 clones, around 70% seen once. The material was PBMCs, obtained after 24 months of ibrutinib treatment. The receptors shown here come from a human donor with chronic lymphocytic leukemia. CDR3s include the opening cysteine and the closing phenylalanine or tryptophan. Each record gives: V gene, J gene, D gene, CDR3 DNA, CDR3 protein. D genes are given only for firm matches.

v_call: TRBV28; j_call: TRBJ2-1; d_call: TRBD2; cdr3_nt: TGTGCCAGCAGTGGGCTAGCGGGAGACAATGAGCAGTTCTTC; cdr3_aa: CASSGLAGDNEQFF
v_call: TRBV2; j_call: TRBJ2-7; d_call: -; cdr3_nt: TGTGCCAGCAGTGAAGCGCGGTTGGGGGGTCTTCTCTCCGAGCAGTACTTC; cdr3_aa: CASSEARLGGLLSEQYF
v_call: TRBV11-2; j_call: TRBJ2-4; d_call: -; cdr3_nt: TGTGCCAGCAGCCCTAAAAACATTCAGTACTTC; cdr3_aa: CASSPKNIQYF
v_call: TRBV4-3; j_call: TRBJ2-3; d_call: -; cdr3_nt: TGCGCCAGCAGCCAAGACCCCCGCTTACCGCTAGCGTCTAGCACAGATACGCAGTATTTT; cdr3_aa: CASSQDPRLPLASSTDTQYF
v_call: TRBV7-2; j_call: TRBJ2-3; d_call: -; cdr3_nt: TGTGCCAGCAGGGCCAGGGGAAGCACAGATACGCAGTATTTT; cdr3_aa: CASRARGSTDTQYF
v_call: TRBV25-1; j_call: TRBJ2-6; d_call: -; cdr3_nt: TGTGCCAGCAGTGAATATATAGGGGGCTCTGGGGCCAACGTCCTGACTTTC; cdr3_aa: CASSEYIGGSGANVLTF
v_call: TRBV2; j_call: TRBJ2-6; d_call: -; cdr3_nt: TGTGCCAGCAGCTCAGGCAACTCTGGGGCCAACGTCCTGACTTTC; cdr3_aa: CASSSGNSGANVLTF
v_call: TRBV7-6; j_call: TRBJ2-5; d_call: -; cdr3_nt: TGTGCCAGCAGCTTTCGGTCGGCGGGGACCCAGTACTTC; cdr3_aa: CASSFRSAGTQYF
v_call: TRBV11-3; j_call: TRBJ1-1; d_call: -; cdr3_nt: TGTGCCAGCAGCCTGGACGGGAGTAACACTGAAGCTTTCTTT; cdr3_aa: CASSLDGSNTEAFF
v_call: TRBV5-1; j_call: TRBJ1-1; d_call: -; cdr3_nt: TGCGCCAGCAGCTTGGATGGGCAGGGAAGAACTGAAGCTTTCTTT; cdr3_aa: CASSLDGQGRTEAFF